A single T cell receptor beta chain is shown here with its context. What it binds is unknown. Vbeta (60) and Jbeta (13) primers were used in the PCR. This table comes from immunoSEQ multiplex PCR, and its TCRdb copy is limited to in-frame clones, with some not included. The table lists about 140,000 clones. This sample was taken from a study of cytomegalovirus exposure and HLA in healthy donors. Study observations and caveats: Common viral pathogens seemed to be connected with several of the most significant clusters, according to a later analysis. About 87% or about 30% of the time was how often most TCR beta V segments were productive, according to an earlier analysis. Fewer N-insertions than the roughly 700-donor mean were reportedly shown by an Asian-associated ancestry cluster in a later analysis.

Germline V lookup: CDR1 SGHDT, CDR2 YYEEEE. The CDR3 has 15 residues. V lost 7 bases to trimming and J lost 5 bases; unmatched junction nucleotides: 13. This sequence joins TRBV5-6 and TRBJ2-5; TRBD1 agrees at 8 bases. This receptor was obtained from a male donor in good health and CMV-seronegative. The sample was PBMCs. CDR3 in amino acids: CASSGFGQGRETQYF. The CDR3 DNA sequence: TGTGCCAGCTCGGGGTTTGGACAGGGCAGGGAGACCCAGTACTTC.